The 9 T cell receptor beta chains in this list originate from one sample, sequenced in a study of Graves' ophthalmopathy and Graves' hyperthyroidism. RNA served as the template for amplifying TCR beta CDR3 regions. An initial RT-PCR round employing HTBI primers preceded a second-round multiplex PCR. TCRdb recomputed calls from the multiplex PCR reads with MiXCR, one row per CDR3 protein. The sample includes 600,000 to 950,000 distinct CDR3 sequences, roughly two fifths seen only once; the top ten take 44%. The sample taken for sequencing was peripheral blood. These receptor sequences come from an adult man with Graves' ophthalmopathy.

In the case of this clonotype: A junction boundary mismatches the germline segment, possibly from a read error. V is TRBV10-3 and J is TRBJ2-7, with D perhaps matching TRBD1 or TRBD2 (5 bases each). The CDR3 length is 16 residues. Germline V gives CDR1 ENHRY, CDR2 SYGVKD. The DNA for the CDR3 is TGTGCCAGCAGTTACTCGAGAGGGGCGATCTCCTACGAGCAGTACTTC. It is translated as CASSYSRGAISYEQYF.

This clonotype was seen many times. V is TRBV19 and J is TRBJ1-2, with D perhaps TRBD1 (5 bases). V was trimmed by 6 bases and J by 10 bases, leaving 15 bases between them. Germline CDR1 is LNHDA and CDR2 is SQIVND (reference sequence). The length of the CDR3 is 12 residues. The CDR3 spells CASSQNRQTYTF. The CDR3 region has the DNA TGTGCCAGTAGCCAAAATCGACAGACCTACACCTTC.

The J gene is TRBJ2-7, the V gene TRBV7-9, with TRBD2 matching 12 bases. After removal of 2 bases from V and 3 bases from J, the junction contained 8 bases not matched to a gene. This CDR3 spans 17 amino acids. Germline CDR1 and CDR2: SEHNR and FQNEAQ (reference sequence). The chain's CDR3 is CASSLLVSSGRVYEQYF. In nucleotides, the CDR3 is TGTGCCAGCAGCTTACTGGTTTCTAGCGGGAGGGTCTACGAGCAGTACTTC. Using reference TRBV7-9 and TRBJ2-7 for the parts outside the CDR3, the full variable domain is DTGVSQNPRHKITKRGQNVTFRCDPISEHNRLYWYRQTLGQGPEFLTYFQNEAQLEKSRLLSDRFSAERPKGSFSTLEIQRTEQGDSAMYLCASSLLVSSGRVYEQYFGPGTRLTVT.

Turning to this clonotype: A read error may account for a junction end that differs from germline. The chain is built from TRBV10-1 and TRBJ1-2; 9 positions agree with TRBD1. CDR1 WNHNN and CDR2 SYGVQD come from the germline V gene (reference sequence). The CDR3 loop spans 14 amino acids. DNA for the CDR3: TGTGCCATCAGTGAGGGACAGGGCTTGTCTGGCTACACCTTC. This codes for CAISEGQGLSGYTF.

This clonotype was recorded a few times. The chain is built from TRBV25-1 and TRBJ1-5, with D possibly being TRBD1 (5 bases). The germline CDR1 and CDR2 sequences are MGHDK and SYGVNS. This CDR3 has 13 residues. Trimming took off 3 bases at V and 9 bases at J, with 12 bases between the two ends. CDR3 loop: CASSDELGGPQHF. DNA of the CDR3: TGTGCCAGCAGTGATGAACTTGGGGGGCCCCAGCATTTT. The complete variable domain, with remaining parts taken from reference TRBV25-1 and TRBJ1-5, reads EADIYQTPRYLVIGTGKKITLECSQTMGHDKMYWYQQDPGMELHLIHYSYGVNSTEKGDLSSESTVSRIRTEHFPLTLESARPSHTSQYLCASSDELGGPQHFGDGTRLSIL.

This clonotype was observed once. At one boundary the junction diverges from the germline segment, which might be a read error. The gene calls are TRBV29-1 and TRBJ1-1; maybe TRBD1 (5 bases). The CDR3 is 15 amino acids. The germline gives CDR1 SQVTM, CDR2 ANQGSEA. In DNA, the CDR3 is TGCAGCGCAGCGGGGGACCAAGGTTCGAACACTGAAGCCTTCTTT. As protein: CSAAGDQGSNTEAFF.

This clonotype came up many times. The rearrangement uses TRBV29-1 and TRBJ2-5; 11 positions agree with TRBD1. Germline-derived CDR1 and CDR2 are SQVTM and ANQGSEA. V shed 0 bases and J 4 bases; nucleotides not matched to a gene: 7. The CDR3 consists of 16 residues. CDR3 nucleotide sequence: TGCAGCGTTGAAGATACAGGACAGGGGGCTACAGAGACCCAGTACTTC. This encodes CSVEDTGQGATETQYF.

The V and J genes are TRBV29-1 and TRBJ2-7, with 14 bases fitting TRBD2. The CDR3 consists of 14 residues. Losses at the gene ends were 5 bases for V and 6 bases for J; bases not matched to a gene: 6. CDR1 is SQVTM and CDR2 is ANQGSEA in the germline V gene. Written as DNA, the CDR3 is TGCAGCGTTACGGGACTAGCGGGAGAGGGCGAGCAGTACTTC. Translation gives CSVTGLAGEGEQYF.

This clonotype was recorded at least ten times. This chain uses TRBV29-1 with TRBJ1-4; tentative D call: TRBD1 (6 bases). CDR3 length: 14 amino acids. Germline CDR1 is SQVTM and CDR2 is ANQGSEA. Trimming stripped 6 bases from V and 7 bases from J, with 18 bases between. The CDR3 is CSVTRGAQGEKLFF. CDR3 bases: TGCAGCGTGACGCGCGGTGCACAGGGTGAAAAACTGTTTTTT.